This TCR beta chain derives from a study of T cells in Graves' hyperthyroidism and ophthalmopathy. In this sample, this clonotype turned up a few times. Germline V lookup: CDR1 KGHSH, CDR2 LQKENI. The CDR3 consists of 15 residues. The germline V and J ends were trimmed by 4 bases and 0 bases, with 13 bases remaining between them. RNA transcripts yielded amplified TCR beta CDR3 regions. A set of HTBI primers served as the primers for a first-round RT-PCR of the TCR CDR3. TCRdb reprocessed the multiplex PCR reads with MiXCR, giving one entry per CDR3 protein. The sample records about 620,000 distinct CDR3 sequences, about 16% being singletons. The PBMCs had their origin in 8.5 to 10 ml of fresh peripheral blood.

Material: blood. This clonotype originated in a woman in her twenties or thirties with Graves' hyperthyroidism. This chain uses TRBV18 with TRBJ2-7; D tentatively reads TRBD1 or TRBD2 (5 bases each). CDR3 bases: TGTGCCAGCTCACTGGTGACGGGGACCTCCTACGAGCAGTACTTC. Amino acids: CASSLVTGTSYEQYF.